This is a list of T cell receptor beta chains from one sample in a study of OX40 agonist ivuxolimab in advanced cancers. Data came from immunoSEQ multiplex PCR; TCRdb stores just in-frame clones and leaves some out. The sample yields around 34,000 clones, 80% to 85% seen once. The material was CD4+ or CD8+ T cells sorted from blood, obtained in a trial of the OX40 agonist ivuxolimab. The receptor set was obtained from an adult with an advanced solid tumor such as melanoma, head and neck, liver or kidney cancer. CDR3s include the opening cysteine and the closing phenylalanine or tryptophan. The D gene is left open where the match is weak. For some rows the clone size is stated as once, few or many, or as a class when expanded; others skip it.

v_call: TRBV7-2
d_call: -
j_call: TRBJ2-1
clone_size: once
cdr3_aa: CASSVRTVYNEQFF
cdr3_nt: TGTGCCAGCAGCGTAAGGACAGTCTACAATGAGCAGTTCTTC

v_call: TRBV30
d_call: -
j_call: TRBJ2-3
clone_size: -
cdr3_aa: CAWSDTGPDTQYF
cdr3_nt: TGTGCTTGGAGTGATACAGGGCCAGATACGCAGTATTTT

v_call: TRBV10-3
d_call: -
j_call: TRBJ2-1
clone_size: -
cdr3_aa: CAISPGGTRYYNEQFF
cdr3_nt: TGTGCCATCAGTCCCGGCGGGACAAGGTACTACAATGAGCAGTTCTTC

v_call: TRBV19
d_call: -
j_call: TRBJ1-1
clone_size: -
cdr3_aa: CASRDSAMNTEAFF
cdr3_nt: TGTGCCAGTAGGGACAGCGCCATGAACACTGAAGCTTTCTTT

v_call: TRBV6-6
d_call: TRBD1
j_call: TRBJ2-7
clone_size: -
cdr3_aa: CASSFRPGQGRNEQYF
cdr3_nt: TGTGCCAGCAGTTTTAGACCGGGACAGGGTCGGAACGAGCAGTACTTC

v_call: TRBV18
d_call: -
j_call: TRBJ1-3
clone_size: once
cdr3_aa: CASSPVPDSGNTIYF
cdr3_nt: TGTGCCAGCTCACCGGTCCCGGACTCTGGAAACACCATATATTTT

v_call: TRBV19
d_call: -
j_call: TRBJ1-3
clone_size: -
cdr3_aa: CASSRQVSGNTIYF
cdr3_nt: TGTGCCAGTAGCCGACAAGTTTCTGGAAACACCATATATTTT

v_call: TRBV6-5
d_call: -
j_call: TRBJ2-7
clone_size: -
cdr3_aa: CASSYSMGYEQYF
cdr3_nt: TGTGCCAGCAGTTACTCGATGGGGTACGAGCAGTACTTC

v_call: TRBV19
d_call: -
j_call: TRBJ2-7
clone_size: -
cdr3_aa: CASSIRVGNTYEQYF
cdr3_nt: TGTGCCAGTAGTATCCGCGTAGGGAATACCTACGAGCAGTACTTC

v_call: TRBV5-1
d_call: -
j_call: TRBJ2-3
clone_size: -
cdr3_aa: CASSLVQVSTDTQYF
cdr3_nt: TGCGCCAGCAGCTTGGTACAGGTTAGCACAGATACGCAGTATTTT

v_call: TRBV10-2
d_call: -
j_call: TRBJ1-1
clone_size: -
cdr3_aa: CASSDRKGGVDNEAFF
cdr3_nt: TGCGCCAGCAGTGACAGGAAGGGAGGGGTCGATAACGAAGCTTTCTTT

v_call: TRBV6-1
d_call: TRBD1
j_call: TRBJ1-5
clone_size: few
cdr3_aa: CASRTGLGNQPQHF
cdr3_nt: TGTGCCAGCAGGACAGGGCTCGGCAATCAGCCCCAGCATTTT

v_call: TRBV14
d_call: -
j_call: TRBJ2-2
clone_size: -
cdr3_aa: CASSQTRITGELFF
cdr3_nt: TGTGCCAGCAGCCAGACGAGGATCACCGGGGAGCTGTTTTTT

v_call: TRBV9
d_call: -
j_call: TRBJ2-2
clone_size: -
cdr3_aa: CASKGNPGGELFF
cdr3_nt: TGTGCCAGCAAAGGGAACCCGGGCGGGGAGCTGTTTTTT

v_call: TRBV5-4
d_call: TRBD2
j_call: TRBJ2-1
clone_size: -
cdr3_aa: CASSGGAKNEQFF
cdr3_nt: TGTGCCAGTAGCGGGGGGGCGAAGAATGAGCAGTTCTTC

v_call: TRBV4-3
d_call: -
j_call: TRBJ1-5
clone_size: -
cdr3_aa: CASSQETSNQPQHF
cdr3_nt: TGCGCCAGCAGCCAAGAAACTTCCAATCAGCCCCAGCATTTT

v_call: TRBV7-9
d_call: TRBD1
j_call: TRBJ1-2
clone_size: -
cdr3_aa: CASSFTTGGIDGYTF
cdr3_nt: TGTGCCAGCAGTTTTACGACAGGGGGAATCGATGGCTACACCTTC

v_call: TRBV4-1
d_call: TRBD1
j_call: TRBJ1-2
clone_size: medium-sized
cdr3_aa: CASRQTGGNYGYTF
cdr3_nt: TGCGCCAGCCGTCAGACAGGGGGCAACTATGGCTACACCTTC

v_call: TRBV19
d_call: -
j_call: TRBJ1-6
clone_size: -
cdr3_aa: CASSILQARPLHF
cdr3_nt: TGTGCCAGTAGTATTCTCCAGGCGAGACCCCTCCACTTT

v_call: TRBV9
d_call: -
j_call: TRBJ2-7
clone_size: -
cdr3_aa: CASSSGRGTYSYEQYF
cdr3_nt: TGTGCCAGCAGCTCAGGGAGGGGGACATACTCCTACGAGCAGTACTTC

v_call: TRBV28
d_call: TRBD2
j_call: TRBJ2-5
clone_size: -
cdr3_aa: CASSRGGLGETQYF
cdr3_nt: TGTGCCAGCAGCCGCGGGGGGCTGGGAGAGACCCAGTACTTC

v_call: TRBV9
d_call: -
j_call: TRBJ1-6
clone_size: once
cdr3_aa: CASSSGAGSPLHF
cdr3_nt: TGTGCCAGCAGCTCAGGGGCGGGTTCACCCCTCCACTTT